This TCR beta chain was obtained from a study of blood T cell repertoires in COVID-19. V lost 3 bases to trimming and J lost 8 bases, with 16 bases between them. The CDR3 runs 13 residues. Germline CDR1 reads GTSNPN; CDR2 reads SVGIG (reference sequence). Assay used: immunoSEQ multiplex PCR; TCRdb lists only in-frame clones, some missing. The sample lists tens of thousands of clones, around four fifths seen once, with over 9.5% in the top ten. The chain has TRBV30 and TRBJ1-2, with TRBD1 as a possible D gene (6 bases). This receptor was taken from a human donor in a cohort sampled during active COVID-19. The sample consisted of peripheral blood. CDR3 protein: CAWSPGEEVGYTF. CDR3 sequence (DNA): TGTGCCTGGAGCCCAGGGGAAGAGGTCGGCTACACCTTC.